These T cell receptor beta chains were read from a single sample in a study of OX40 agonist ivuxolimab in advanced cancers. Clones were sequenced by immunoSEQ multiplex PCR, and TCRdb holds only the in-frame ones, with some missing. The sample lists 66,000 or so clones; about four fifths were seen once. Sequencing used CD4+ or CD8+ T cells sorted from blood, obtained in a trial of the OX40 agonist ivuxolimab. These receptors all stem from an adult with an advanced solid tumor such as melanoma, head and neck, liver or kidney cancer. Each CDR3 is given with its conserved first and last residue.

J gene | V gene | CDR3 protein
TRBJ2-1 | TRBV9 | CASSDAGSGKYNEQFF
TRBJ2-7 | TRBV6-5 | CASSYSLGSYEQYF
TRBJ2-7 | TRBV6-1 | CASNPLAGDDYEQYF
TRBJ1-2 | TRBV6-1 | CASSYEGSYTF
TRBJ2-1 | TRBV7-2 | CASSFRQWNEQFF
TRBJ2-2 | TRBV5-1 | CASSPSGGGGNTGELFF
TRBJ2-1 | TRBV11-3 | CASSLGGSRETEQFF
TRBJ1-2 | TRBV6-1 | CASSDLGTAMYGYTF
TRBJ2-3 | TRBV5-4 | CASSSTSASTDTQYF
TRBJ2-5 | TRBV5-1 | CASSLGDRPPETQYF
TRBJ2-3 | TRBV7-2 | CASSVDWQDTQYF
TRBJ2-5 | TRBV5-6 | CASSLMDTQETQYF
TRBJ2-7 | TRBV5-1 | CASSLGAFSYEQYF
TRBJ1-4 | TRBV4-2 | CASSQEDGGEKLFF
TRBJ2-1 | TRBV7-9 | CASRIWDRGSYNEQFF
TRBJ2-4 | TRBV27 | CASSPRADLGGIQYF
TRBJ2-1 | TRBV6-5 | CASKLALNEQFF